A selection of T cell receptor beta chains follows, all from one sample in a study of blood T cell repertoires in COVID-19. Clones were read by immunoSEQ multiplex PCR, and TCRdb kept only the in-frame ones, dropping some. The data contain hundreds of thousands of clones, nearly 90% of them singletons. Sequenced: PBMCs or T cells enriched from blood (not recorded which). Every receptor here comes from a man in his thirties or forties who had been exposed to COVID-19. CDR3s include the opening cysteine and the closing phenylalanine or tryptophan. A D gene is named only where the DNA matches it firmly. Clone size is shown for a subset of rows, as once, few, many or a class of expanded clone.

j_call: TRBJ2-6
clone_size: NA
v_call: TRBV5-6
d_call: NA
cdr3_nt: TGTGCCAGCACCCCGGTCGGGGATGGGGCCAACGTCCTGACTTTC
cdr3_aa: CASTPVGDGANVLTF

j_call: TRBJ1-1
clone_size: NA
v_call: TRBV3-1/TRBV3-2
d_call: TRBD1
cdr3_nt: TGTGCCAGCAGCCAAGAGGGACAGGTGGGACTTGACACTGAAGCTTTCTTT
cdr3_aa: CASSQEGQVGLDTEAFF

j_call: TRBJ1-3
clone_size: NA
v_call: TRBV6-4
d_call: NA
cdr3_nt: TGTGCCAGCTGGACACCACCGGGACACGTGAACTCTGGAAACACCATATATTTT
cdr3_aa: CASWTPPGHVNSGNTIYF

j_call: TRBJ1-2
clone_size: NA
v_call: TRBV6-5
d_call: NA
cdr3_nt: TGTGCCAGCAGTCCACGCCCTAGGCTGAGGGGCTACACCTTC
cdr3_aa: CASSPRPRLRGYTF

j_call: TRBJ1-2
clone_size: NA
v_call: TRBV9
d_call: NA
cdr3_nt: TGTGCCAGCAGCGTAGTGGAGGGCGCGGGTGGCTACACCTTC
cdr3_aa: CASSVVEGAGGYTF

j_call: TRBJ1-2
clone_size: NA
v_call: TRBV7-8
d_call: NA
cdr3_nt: TGTGCCAGCAGTCATAGATTTACCCCCCGGGGCTACACCTTC
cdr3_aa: CASSHRFTPRGYTF

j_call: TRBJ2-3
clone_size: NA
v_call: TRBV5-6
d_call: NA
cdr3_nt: TGTGCCAGCAGCTTGGTCCAGGGGTCGGAAGATACGCAGTATTTT
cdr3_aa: CASSLVQGSEDTQYF

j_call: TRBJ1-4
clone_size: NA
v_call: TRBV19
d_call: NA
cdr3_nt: TGTGCCAGTAGTATAAACAGGTTCCAAGAAAAACTGTTTTTT
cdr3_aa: CASSINRFQEKLFF

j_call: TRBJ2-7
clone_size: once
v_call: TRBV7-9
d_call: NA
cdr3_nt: TGTGCCAGCAGCTTATATCCCTACGAGCAGTACTTC
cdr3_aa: CASSLYPYEQYF

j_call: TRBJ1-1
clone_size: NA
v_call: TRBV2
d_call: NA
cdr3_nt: TGTGCCAGCAGGGAGGGTTACGGGGCTTACTACACTGAAGCTTTCTTT
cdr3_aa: CASREGYGAYYTEAFF

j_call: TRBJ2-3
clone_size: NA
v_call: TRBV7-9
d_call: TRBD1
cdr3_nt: TGTGCCGAGGCACTGAGGACAGGGGAACCAGATACGCAGTATTTT
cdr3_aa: CAEALRTGEPDTQYF

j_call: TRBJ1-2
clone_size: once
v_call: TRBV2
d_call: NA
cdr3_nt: TGTGCCAGCAGTGAGGCCGAGACAGGACCCGCCTTC
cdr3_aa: CASSEAETGPAF

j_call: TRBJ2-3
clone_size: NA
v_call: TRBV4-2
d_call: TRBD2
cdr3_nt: TGTGCCAGCAGCCAAGATCTTAGGCGGACTAGCGGACGCACAGATACGCAGTATTTT
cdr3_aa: CASSQDLRRTSGRTDTQYF

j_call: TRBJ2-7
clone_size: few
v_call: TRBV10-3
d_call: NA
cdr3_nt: TGTGCCACGCTAACTAGTTCCGAGCAGTACTTC
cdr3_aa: CATLTSSEQYF

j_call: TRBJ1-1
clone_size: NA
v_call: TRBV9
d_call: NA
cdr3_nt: TGTGCCAGCAGCGGTGGGAGACGATCGAACACTGAAGCTTTCTTT
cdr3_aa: CASSGGRRSNTEAFF

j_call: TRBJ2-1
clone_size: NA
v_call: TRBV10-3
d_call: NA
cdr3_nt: TGTGCCATCAGTGGGCAGGTGAATGAGCAGTTCTTC
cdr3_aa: CAISGQVNEQFF